This TCR beta chain was sequenced in a study of OX40 agonist ivuxolimab in advanced cancers. In terms of the full investigation: Ivuxolimab was an agonistic, fully human IgG2 monoclonal antibody directed against OX40 (CD134), a costimulatory receptor. Intravenous ivuxolimab was administered to patients every 2 weeks at six dose levels: 0.01, 0.1, 0.3, 1.5, 3 and 10 mg/kg. Of the roughly 50 dose-escalation patients, hepatocellular carcinoma was present in some 19, melanoma in around 15, renal cell carcinoma in 9 and head and neck cancer in 9. A male proportion of roughly 80% and a mean age of 60 years, ranging from roughly 23 to 90, were recorded for the dose-escalation cohort. Patients were allowed to have had prior anti-PD-1, anti-PD-L1 or anti-CTLA-4 therapy, and 30% to 40% of the dose-escalation patients had previously received checkpoint inhibitors. Partial responses occurred in three dose-escalation patients, of whom one had hepatocellular carcinoma and two had cutaneous melanoma. Peripheral TCRbeta sequencing aimed to test whether ivuxolimab altered TCR sequence diversity and caused clonal T-cell expansion. The paper describes the monotherapy dose-escalation part (N of about 50 patients) of the phase I trial of ivuxolimab.

Overall results and qualifications from the work: At doses from 0.1 to 3.0 mg/kg, clonal expansion was seen in both CD4+ and CD8+ blood T cells between baseline and week 6. Low levels of normalized T-cell clonal expansion were also seen in some patients who did not respond. Which antigens the clonally expanded peripheral T cells were specific for was not determined. On average, CD8+ T cells showed more expanded clones than CD4+ T cells after ivuxolimab. Partial responders in the 0.1-3.0 mg/kg groups had among the lowest normalized peripheral clonal expansion, especially among CD8+ T cells.

Cut back by 1 base and 6 bases, the V and J ends lie 9 bases apart. CDR1 MGHRA and CDR2 YSYEKL were looked up in the germline V gene. From cysteine to phenylalanine, the CDR3 is 13 amino acids long. Kept here is only the CDR3 DNA, which spans 39 bases and is read in frame from base 1. With respect to this clone: No cognate antigen has been identified for it. Base quality data are lacking; no much larger clone is found one base away.

Patients with a history of autoimmune disease or receiving systemic immunosuppression were excluded from the trial. Peripheral blood for TCR sequencing was collected from all dose cohorts at baseline, on cycle 4 day 1, and on cycle 7 day 1. Samples were obtained from an open-label, multicenter, first-in-human phase I dose-escalation trial of ivuxolimab. The trial enrolled adults with locally advanced or metastatic head and neck squamous cell, hepatocellular, melanoma or renal cell carcinoma. CD4+ and CD8+ T cells were sorted separately from peripheral blood before TCR sequencing. Genomic DNA was isolated from the sorted cells so that the TCRbeta CDR3 region could be sequenced. The immunoSEQ Assay was used for sequencing of TCRbeta CDR3 regions. As stored in TCRdb, this immuneACCESS dataset retains in-frame rearrangements with V and J assigned. A fraction of the clones does not appear; measured against another copy, unresolved V genes explain less than half of the discrepancy, and the remainder lacks a known reason. Recorded for this sample are 76,000 or so clones; roughly 91% of them occurred a single time. Approximately 12% of the sample rests with the top ten.

This specimen was CD4+ or CD8+ T cells sorted from blood, taken in a trial of the OX40 agonist ivuxolimab. This receptor was obtained from an adult with an advanced solid tumor such as melanoma, head and neck, liver or kidney cancer. The V and J genes are TRBV4-1 and TRBJ2-5, with the D gene not confidently named. Here the CDR3 is given as CASSQGERKTQYF. The DNA is as follows: TGCGCCAGCAGCCAAGGGGAAAGAAAGACCCAGTACTTC.